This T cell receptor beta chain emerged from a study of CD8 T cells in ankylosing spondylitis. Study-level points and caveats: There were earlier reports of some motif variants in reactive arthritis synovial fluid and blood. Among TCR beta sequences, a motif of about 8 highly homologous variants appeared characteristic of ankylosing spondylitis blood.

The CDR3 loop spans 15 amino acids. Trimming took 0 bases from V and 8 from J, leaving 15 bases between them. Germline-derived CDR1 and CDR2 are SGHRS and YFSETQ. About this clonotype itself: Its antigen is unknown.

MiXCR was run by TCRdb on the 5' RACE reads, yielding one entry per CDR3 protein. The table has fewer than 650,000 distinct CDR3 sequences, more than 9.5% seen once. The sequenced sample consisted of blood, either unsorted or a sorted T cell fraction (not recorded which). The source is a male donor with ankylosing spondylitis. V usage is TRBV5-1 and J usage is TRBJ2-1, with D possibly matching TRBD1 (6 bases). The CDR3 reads CASSLGDILGDEQFF. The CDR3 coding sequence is TGCGCCAGCAGCTTGGGGGACATACTGGGCGATGAGCAGTTCTTC.